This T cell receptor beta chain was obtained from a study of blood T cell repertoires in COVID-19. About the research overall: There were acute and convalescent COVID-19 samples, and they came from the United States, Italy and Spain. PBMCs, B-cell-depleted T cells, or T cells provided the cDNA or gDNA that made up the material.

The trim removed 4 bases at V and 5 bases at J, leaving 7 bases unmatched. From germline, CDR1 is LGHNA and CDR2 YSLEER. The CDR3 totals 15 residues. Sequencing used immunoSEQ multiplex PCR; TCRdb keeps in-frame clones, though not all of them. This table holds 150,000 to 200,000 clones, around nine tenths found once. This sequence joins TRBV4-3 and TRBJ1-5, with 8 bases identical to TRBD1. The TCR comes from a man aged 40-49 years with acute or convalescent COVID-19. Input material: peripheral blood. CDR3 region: CASSLDRDPYQPQHF. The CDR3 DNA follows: TGCGCCAGCAGCCTGGACAGGGATCCGTATCAGCCCCAGCATTTT.